The rows below give T cell receptor beta chains drawn from one sample of a study of CD8 T cells in Susac syndrome. TCRdb reprocessed the immunoSEQ multiplex PCR reads via MiXCR and lists one record per CDR3 protein. The data show approximately 210,000 distinct CDR3 sequences, 94% seen once. The sequencing input was CD4+ T cells from PBMCs. These receptors were taken from a human donor with Susac syndrome. CDR3s include the opening cysteine and the closing phenylalanine or tryptophan. Fields, in order: D gene, V gene, J gene, clone size, CDR3 protein, CDR3 DNA. D genes are given only for firm matches. Expanded clones are given a class, and other clones once, few, many or no size at all.

-	TRBV20-1	TRBJ2-7	once	CSAIPLYDSYEQYF	TGCAGTGCTATTCCGCTGTACGACTCTTACGAGCAGTACTTC
-	TRBV9	TRBJ2-2	-	CASSVVGAGTGELFF	TGTGCCAGCAGCGTTGTGGGTGCTGGGACCGGGGAGCTGTTTTTT
-	TRBV6-6	TRBJ1-5	-	CASSPPNQPQHF	TGTGCCAGCTCCCCCCCAAATCAGCCCCAGCATTTT
TRBD2	TRBV20-1	TRBJ2-2	-	CSAREGGGATGELFF	TGCAGTGCTAGAGAGGGCGGGGGGGCCACCGGGGAGCTGTTTTTT
-	TRBV6-1	TRBJ1-2	-	CASINSGNYGYTF	TGTGCCAGCATCAACAGTGGAAACTATGGCTACACCTTC
-	TRBV20-1	TRBJ2-3	-	CSARLQGSDTQYF	TGCAGTGCTAGATTACAGGGCTCAGATACGCAGTATTTT
TRBD2	TRBV9	TRBJ2-3	-	CASSVARGGPGTQYF	TGTGCCAGCAGCGTAGCTCGCGGGGGGCCGGGTACGCAGTATTTT
-	TRBV7-2	TRBJ2-1	-	CASSPSPNNEQFF	TGTGCCAGCAGCCCGTCCCCTAACAATGAGCAGTTCTTC
-	TRBV7-8	TRBJ2-7	-	CASSFTGFSYEQYF	TGTGCCAGCAGCTTCACAGGTTTCTCCTACGAGCAGTACTTC
TRBD1	TRBV5-6	TRBJ1-1	-	CASSPGTGGLPTEAFF	TGTGCCAGCAGCCCTGGGACAGGCGGTCTACCGACTGAAGCTTTCTTT
-	TRBV29-1	TRBJ1-2	-	CSVVQGAPPGYTF	TGCAGCGTTGTCCAGGGAGCTCCGCCCGGCTACACCTTC
-	TRBV12-5	TRBJ1-3	-	CASGLSSGNTIYF	TGTGCTAGTGGTTTGTCCTCCGGAAACACCATATATTTT
-	TRBV5-4	TRBJ2-7	-	CASSSRQGSTYEQYF	TGTGCCAGCAGCAGCAGGCAGGGGTCGACCTACGAGCAGTACTTC
-	TRBV9	TRBJ2-3	-	CASSEPAGTRTDTQYF	TGTGCCAGCAGCGAGCCGGCAGGGACCCGCACAGATACGCAGTATTTT
-	TRBV6-2/TRBV6-3	TRBJ2-3	-	CASGGAASTDTQYF	TGTGCCAGCGGTGGGGCGGCTAGCACAGATACGCAGTATTTT
TRBD1	TRBV7-2	TRBJ1-6	once	CASSLDRGNSPLHF	TGTGCCAGCAGCTTGGACAGGGGAAATTCACCCCTCCACTTT
-	TRBV5-1	TRBJ2-3	-	CASSLASVGTDTQYF	TGCGCCAGCAGCTTGGCGTCGGTAGGCACAGATACGCAGTATTTT
-	TRBV3-1	TRBJ2-5	-	CASSLLGSSETQYF	TGTGCCAGCAGCCTACTCGGATCTTCAGAGACCCAGTACTTC
TRBD1	TRBV10-3	TRBJ2-3	-	CAIGGTGTDTQYF	TGTGCCATCGGGGGGACAGGGACTGATACGCAGTATTTT
-	TRBV20-1	TRBJ1-5	-	CSARHGQQNQPQHF	TGCAGTGCTAGGCACGGGCAGCAAAATCAGCCCCAGCATTTT
TRBD2	TRBV20-1	TRBJ2-3	-	CSAAGGVPTDTQYF	TGCAGTGCCGCCGGGGGGGTGCCCACAGATACGCAGTATTTT
TRBD1	TRBV28	TRBJ2-7	-	CASSPDRVGEQYF	TGTGCCAGCAGTCCAGACAGGGTGGGCGAGCAGTACTTC
-	TRBV20-1	TRBJ2-2	-	CSAWDSGGTGELFF	TGCAGTGCATGGGATAGCGGAGGCACCGGGGAGCTGTTTTTT
-	TRBV20-1	TRBJ1-3	-	CSARPPRAPSENTIYF	TGCAGTGCTAGACCTCCCAGGGCTCCCTCTGAAAACACCATATATTTT
-	TRBV12-3/TRBV12-4	TRBJ2-5	-	CASSFGDRETQYF	TGTGCCAGCAGTTTTGGCGACCGGGAGACCCAGTACTTC
TRBD2	TRBV4-2	TRBJ2-4	-	CASSQSLAGGRNIQYF	TGTGCCAGCAGCCAATCTTTAGCGGGGGGGCGAAACATTCAGTACTTC
-	TRBV5-1	TRBJ1-2	-	CASSLESTGPSGYTF	TGCGCCAGCAGCTTGGAGTCCACAGGGCCGAGTGGCTACACCTTC
TRBD2	TRBV6-2/TRBV6-3	TRBJ2-3	once	CASQLAGTDTQYF	TGTGCCAGCCAACTAGCGGGCACAGATACGCAGTATTTT
TRBD1	TRBV5-1	TRBJ2-7	-	CASTDRQGAYEQYF	TGCGCCAGCACCGACAGACAGGGTGCCTACGAGCAGTACTTC
-	TRBV12-3/TRBV12-4	TRBJ1-2	-	CASSPRTWAGYTF	TGTGCCAGCAGTCCACGGACCTGGGCTGGCTACACCTTC
TRBD2	TRBV10-3	TRBJ2-1	-	CAIAGGYNEQFF	TGTGCCATCGCCGGGGGGTACAATGAGCAGTTCTTC
TRBD1	TRBV6-4	TRBJ1-1	-	CASSDLEGAAFF	TGTGCCAGCAGTGACTTAGAGGGGGCAGCTTTCTTT
TRBD1	TRBV20-1	TRBJ1-5	-	CSARTGEVQPQHF	TGCAGTGCCAGGACAGGGGAGGTTCAGCCCCAGCATTTT
-	TRBV30	TRBJ1-4	-	CAWSVQSNEKLFF	TGTGCCTGGAGTGTACAAAGTAATGAAAAACTGTTTTTT
-	TRBV10-3	TRBJ2-1	once	CAISESSENEQFF	TGTGCCATCAGTGAGTCGTCGGAAAATGAGCAGTTCTTC
-	TRBV2	TRBJ1-2	-	CASSEGTAIYNGYTF	TGTGCCAGCAGTGAAGGGACAGCGATCTATAATGGCTACACCTTC
-	TRBV7-8	TRBJ1-2	once	CASSLFGGANGYTF	TGTGCCAGCAGCTTATTCGGGGGGGCGAATGGCTACACCTTC
-	TRBV2	TRBJ2-7	-	CASSDNSYEQYF	TGTGCCAGCAGCGATAACAGCTACGAGCAGTACTTC
-	TRBV4-3	TRBJ2-5	-	CASSAELPGSLQEETQYF	TGCGCCAGCAGCGCAGAGTTGCCGGGTTCGTTACAGGAAGAGACCCAGTACTTC
TRBD2	TRBV7-2	TRBJ2-3	-	CASSRHSGGSTDTQYF	TGTGCCAGCAGTCGTCATAGCGGGGGGAGCACAGATACGCAGTATTTT
-	TRBV3-1	TRBJ2-1	-	CASSPNLRDNEQFF	TGTGCCAGCAGCCCAAACCTACGGGACAATGAGCAGTTCTTC
TRBD1	TRBV28	TRBJ2-7	-	CASLQGVTYEQYF	TGTGCCAGCCTCCAGGGGGTTACCTACGAGCAGTACTTC
TRBD1	TRBV20-1	TRBJ2-3	-	CSAGQGNTDTQYF	TGCAGTGCGGGACAGGGAAACACAGATACGCAGTATTTT
-	TRBV7-2	TRBJ2-7	-	CASSAPGVVRGEQYF	TGTGCCAGCAGCGCCCCCGGAGTTGTCCGTGGCGAGCAGTACTTC
-	TRBV7-2	TRBJ1-2	-	CASSLSGRGYGYTF	TGTGCCAGCAGCTTAAGTGGCAGGGGATATGGCTACACCTTC
-	TRBV7-2	TRBJ1-1	few	CASSQQGTEAFF	TGTGCCAGCAGTCAACAGGGTACTGAAGCTTTCTTT
-	TRBV5-1	TRBJ1-1	few	CASSLEGDRGTEAFF	TGCGCCAGCAGCTTGGAGGGGGATCGGGGTACTGAAGCTTTCTTT
TRBD1	TRBV5-1	TRBJ1-6	-	CASSGGTGRDSPLHF	TGCGCCAGCAGCGGGGGGACAGGGCGGGATTCACCCCTCCACTTT
TRBD2	TRBV24-1	TRBJ2-5	-	CATSDPGLAGHKQETQYF	TGTGCCACCAGTGACCCGGGACTAGCGGGGCACAAACAAGAGACCCAGTACTTC
-	TRBV12-3/TRBV12-4	TRBJ1-1	-	CASSLLRTGNTEAFF	TGTGCCAGCAGTTTACTAAGGACGGGGAACACTGAAGCTTTCTTT
-	TRBV12-3/TRBV12-4	TRBJ1-4	-	CASALFGGSGEKLFF	TGTGCCAGCGCCCTCTTCGGGGGCTCAGGCGAAAAACTGTTTTTT
TRBD1	TRBV6-2/TRBV6-3	TRBJ1-1	-	CASSLTGTGVLEAFF	TGTGCCAGCAGTTTGACCGGGACAGGGGTCCTCGAAGCTTTCTTT
-	TRBV9	TRBJ2-7	-	CASSVDLGTYEQYF	TGTGCCAGCAGCGTAGATCTGGGAACCTACGAGCAGTACTTC